Presented here are 12 T cell receptor beta chains from one specimen sequenced in a study of blood T cell repertoires in COVID-19. Method: immunoSEQ multiplex PCR; TCRdb's copy keeps in-frame clones and lacks some. The table has hundreds of thousands of clones, roughly 88% seen once. Sample: PBMCs or T cells enriched from blood (not recorded which). The receptors originated from a woman aged 18-35 years who had been exposed to COVID-19.

The chain combines TRBV5-6 with TRBJ1-5; maybe TRBD1 (5 bases). The V end was cut by 4 bases, the J end by 9 bases, with 17 bases between. Germline V lookup: CDR1 SGHDT, CDR2 YYEEEE. The CDR3 is 14 amino acids. The CDR3 region has the DNA TGTGCCAGCAGCCCATACCAGGGTCTAGGGCCCCAGCATTTT. Protein sequence: CASSPYQGLGPQHF.

This chain uses TRBV29-1 with TRBJ2-5, with D possibly TRBD2 on 5 matching bases. This CDR3 region has 14 residues. Germline CDR1 SQVTM, CDR2 ANQGSEA. V was clipped by 5 bases and J by 0 bases, with 13 bases between them. The CDR3 DNA is TGCAGCGTTTCCGCGATGGACTACCAAGAGACCCAGTACTTC. Translation gives CSVSAMDYQETQYF.

The chain is built from TRBV10-2 and TRBJ2-1, with D perhaps matching TRBD2 (6 bases). The CDR3 has 13 amino acids. Germline V gene sequence: CDR1 WSHSY, CDR2 SAAADI. Trimming removed 5 bases from V and 4 bases from J, with 9 bases in between. As DNA, the CDR3 is TGCGCCAGCAGTCGCGGGGAATACAATGAGCAGTTCTTC. It yields the protein CASSRGEYNEQFF.

Points on this clone: Distinct nucleotide sequences in the sample also encode this CDR3. The chain carries TRBV29-1 and TRBJ1-1; tentative D call: TRBD1 (5 bases). The V gene lost 2 bases and the J gene lost 1 base, with 5 bases spanning the gap. Germline CDR1 reads SQVTM; CDR2 reads ANQGSEA. This CDR3 comprises 12 residues. The CDR3 protein is CSVEQGNTEAFF. CDR3 nucleotide sequence: TGCAGCGTTGAACAGGGGAACACTGAAGCTTTCTTT.

V and J are TRBV27 and TRBJ1-5, with a tentative D call TRBD1 (5 bases). The CDR3 is 15 amino acids. In germline, CDR1 is MNHEY, CDR2 SMNVEV (reference sequence). Deletions cut 2 bases from V and 4 bases from J, with 12 bases between. CDR3 sequence reads: CASSLAAGSNQPQHF. CDR3 nucleotide sequence: TGTGCCAGCAGTTTAGCGGCAGGGTCAAATCAGCCCCAGCATTTT.

CDR3 loop: CATLFGDRVADTQYF. Written as DNA, the CDR3 is TGTGCCACCTTATTTGGGGACAGGGTAGCAGATACGCAGTATTTT. The rearrangement uses TRBV6-5 and TRBJ2-3; 9 bases are a match to TRBD1. J lost 4 bases, V lost 10 bases, and 12 bases had no gene match. The CDR3 length is 15 residues. The germline V gene encodes CDR1 MNHEY and CDR2 SVGAGI.

This clone was seen once. The J gene is TRBJ1-1, the V gene TRBV11-1; weak D call: TRBD1 (5 bases). V shed 0 bases and J shed 0 bases, with 17 bases lying between them. Per the germline V gene, CDR1 is SGHAT and CDR2 is FQDESV (reference sequence). The CDR3 has 18 amino acids. The CDR3 sequence: CASSLAGHGFALNTEAFF. The DNA for the CDR3 is TGTGCCAGCAGCTTAGCAGGACATGGATTCGCCTTGAACACTGAAGCTTTCTTT.

A single count supports this clone. V and J are TRBV5-1 and TRBJ2-1; 10 nucleotides align to TRBD2. The CDR3 is 13 amino acids. Germline V gives CDR1 SGHRS, CDR2 YFSETQ. V was clipped by 9 bases and J by 2 bases; unmatched bases: 2. Here the CDR3 DNA reads TGCGCCATAAGCGGGGGGGCCTACAATGAGCAGTTCTTC. This codes for CAISGGAYNEQFF.

The chain employs TRBV7-9 and TRBJ1-6; possibly TRBD1 for D (5 bases). Trimming removed 5 bases at V and 15 bases at J, with 20 bases between. Per germline, CDR1 SEHNR and CDR2 FQNEAQ (reference sequence). The CDR3 contains 14 residues. The CDR3 loop is CASSPSNRRFHLHF. Written as DNA, the CDR3 is TGTGCCAGCAGCCCGTCAAACAGGAGATTTCACCTCCACTTT.

This clone has just a few counts. V and J are TRBV28 and TRBJ1-3; D remains unclear. Germline V gene data show CDR1 as MDHEN and CDR2 as SYDVKM. The CDR3 runs 15 residues. The V gene lost 5 bases and the J gene lost 0 bases, with 11 bases spanning the gap. CDR3 in amino acids: CASSIDTISGNTIYF. The CDR3 DNA sequence: TGTGCCAGCAGTATAGACACGATCTCTGGAAACACCATATATTTT.

V usage is TRBV14 and J usage is TRBJ1-2; 9 nucleotides align to TRBD1. J gave up 7 bases and V 3 bases, and 9 bases lay outside the gene matches. The CDR3 extends over 15 amino acids. CDR1 and CDR2 (germline): SGHDN, FVKESK. CDR3 in DNA: TGTGCCAGCAGCCACCGGGACAGGGTTGGAGGTGGCTACACCTTC. Encoded protein: CASSHRDRVGGGYTF.

The gene calls are TRBV6-6 and TRBJ1-2, with 12 positions matching TRBD1. There are 13 residues in the CDR3. Trimming removed 8 bases from V and 7 bases from J; junction bases left unmatched: 5. Germline CDR1 reads MNHNY; CDR2 reads SVGAGI (reference sequence). The CDR3 is CASGDRGLGGYTF. The CDR3 DNA reads TGTGCCAGCGGGGACAGGGGGCTTGGTGGCTACACCTTC.